Listed below are T cell receptor beta chains from one sample, sequenced in a study of beta chain features in type 1 diabetes. The repertoire was sequenced with immunoSEQ multiplex PCR; TCRdb's copy has only in-frame clones and lacks some. The sample carries 900,000 or so clones, 17% recorded once. Sequencing used naive CD4+ T cells from blood. These receptors were taken from a woman aged 18 to 35 in good health. The CDR3 runs from the conserved cysteine through the conserved F or W. The D gene is left open where the match is weak. Part of the rows lack a size; the others show once, few, many or a class for expanded clones.

CDR3 protein,CDR3 DNA,clone size,D gene,V gene,J gene
CASSLVPSTGELFF,TGTGCCAGCAGCTTAGTGCCCTCCACCGGGGAGCTGTTTTTT,NA,NA,TRBV7-2,TRBJ2-2
CASSQGPALKISGELFF,TGCGCCAGCAGCCAAGGTCCGGCCCTAAAGATCTCCGGGGAGCTGTTTTTT,few,NA,TRBV4-1,TRBJ2-2
CASSLGGLAGQETQYF,TGCGCCAGCAGCTTAGGTGGACTAGCGGGACAAGAGACCCAGTACTTC,few,TRBD2,TRBV5-1,TRBJ2-5
CASSIQPGQGFEQYF,TGTGCCAGTAGTATTCAACCGGGACAGGGGTTCGAGCAGTACTTC,NA,TRBD1,TRBV19,TRBJ2-7
CASSPRGEGPQHF,TGCGCCAGCAGTCCGCGTGGGGAGGGGCCCCAGCATTTT,many,NA,TRBV23-1,TRBJ1-5
CASSEDRGFYNEQFF,TGTGCCAGCAGTGAGGACAGGGGGTTTTACAATGAGCAGTTCTTC,few,TRBD1,TRBV25-1,TRBJ2-1
CASSEGLANTGELFF,TGTGCCAGCAGTGAAGGGCTAGCCAACACCGGGGAGCTGTTTTTT,NA,NA,TRBV2,TRBJ2-2
CASSDRTEPTEAFF,TGCGCCAGCAGCGACAGGACAGAGCCCACTGAAGCTTTCTTT,few,NA,TRBV5-1,TRBJ1-1
CASRISGSGPYEQYF,TGTGCCAGTAGGATCTCCGGGTCCGGACCCTACGAGCAGTACTTC,NA,NA,TRBV19,TRBJ2-7
CAISVRQREDYNEQFF,TGTGCCATCAGTGTAAGACAGCGGGAGGACTACAATGAGCAGTTCTTC,NA,TRBD2,TRBV10-3,TRBJ2-1
CASTHSGASTDTQYF,TGTGCCAGCACCCATAGCGGGGCTAGCACAGATACGCAGTATTTT,NA,TRBD2,TRBV6-5,TRBJ2-3
CASSFGYDTQYF,TGTGCCAGCAGTTTCGGTTACGATACGCAGTATTTT,few,NA,TRBV28,TRBJ2-3
CASSKRRGRVNEQFF,TGTGCCAGCAGCAAACGTCGCGGGAGAGTCAATGAGCAGTTCTTC,NA,NA,TRBV21-1,TRBJ2-1
CASSQGQGAEQYF,TGTGCCAGCTCACAGGGACAGGGGGCCGAGCAGTACTTC,NA,TRBD1,TRBV18,TRBJ2-7
CASSNNNQPQHF,TGTGCCAGCAGCAATAACAATCAGCCCCAGCATTTT,few,NA,TRBV6-6,TRBJ1-5
CASSPGRGTSGTQETQYF,TGTGCCAGCAGCCCCGGGAGAGGTACTAGCGGGACCCAAGAGACCCAGTACTTC,few,NA,TRBV21-1,TRBJ2-5
CASSVDDEQFF,TGTGCCAGCAGCGTAGACGATGAGCAGTTCTTC,few,NA,TRBV9,TRBJ2-1
CASSLGPGLGVTEAFF,TGTGCCAGCAGCTTAGGTCCAGGCCTCGGGGTCACTGAAGCTTTCTTT,NA,NA,TRBV7-9,TRBJ1-1
CASSFPTHGGSSYNEQFF,TGTGCCAGCAGCTTCCCCACCCACGGAGGAAGCTCCTACAATGAGCAGTTCTTC,few,NA,TRBV7-8,TRBJ2-1
CARSSGRGGAPYEQYF,TGTGCCAGATCTAGCGGGAGGGGAGGTGCCCCCTACGAGCAGTACTTC,NA,TRBD2,TRBV7-2,TRBJ2-7
CATHKTARKGGYTF,TGTGCCACCCACAAGACCGCTCGAAAGGGTGGCTACACCTTC,NA,NA,TRBV6-5,TRBJ1-2
CASSAQGMGNTEAFF,TGTGCCAGCAGCGCACAGGGAATGGGGAACACTGAAGCTTTCTTT,NA,NA,TRBV7-9,TRBJ1-1
CASSLNRGFYNEQFF,TGTGCCAGCAGCCTAAACAGGGGGTTCTACAATGAGCAGTTCTTC,NA,TRBD1,TRBV7-9,TRBJ2-1
CASSLQAGGLGEQFF,TGTGCCAGCAGCTTACAAGCGGGAGGGCTTGGTGAGCAGTTCTTC,NA,TRBD2,TRBV7-2,TRBJ2-1
CASSLLQGHGELFF,TGTGCCAGCAGCCTGCTCCAGGGGCACGGGGAGCTGTTTTTT,NA,NA,TRBV14,TRBJ2-2
CASSLAPGQIYEQYF,TGTGCCAGCAGCTTGGCACCGGGACAGATTTACGAGCAGTACTTC,NA,TRBD1,TRBV7-2,TRBJ2-7
CASSPGTDNQPQHF,TGTGCCAGCTCACCAGGGACAGACAATCAGCCCCAGCATTTT,NA,TRBD1,TRBV18,TRBJ1-5
CASSIAGEGDTQYF,TGTGCCAGCAGCATCGCGGGAGAAGGAGATACGCAGTATTTT,NA,TRBD2,TRBV11-2,TRBJ2-3
CATPPPPKKREAESYNEQFF,TGTGCCACTCCCCCCCCGCCAAAAAAGCGGGAGGCCGAATCCTACAATGAGCAGTTCTTC,few,TRBD2,TRBV6-9,TRBJ2-1
CASSYSRQDPSYEQYF,TGTGCCAGCAGTTACTCCCGACAGGATCCATCCTACGAGCAGTACTTC,few,NA,TRBV6-5,TRBJ2-7
CASGNQGDQPQHF,TGTGCCAGCGGGAACCAGGGGGATCAGCCCCAGCATTTT,NA,TRBD1,TRBV27,TRBJ1-5
CASSPDVRPSDEQFF,TGTGCCAGCAGCCCTGACGTACGGCCCTCTGATGAGCAGTTCTTC,NA,NA,TRBV7-6,TRBJ2-1
CASSPLQDGTGKNEQYF,TGTGCCAGCTCACCACTTCAGGACGGGACAGGGAAGAACGAGCAGTACTTC,NA,TRBD1,TRBV18,TRBJ2-7
CASSREGTASGNTIYF,TGTGCCAGCAGCCGCGAGGGGACAGCCTCTGGAAACACCATATATTTT,NA,TRBD1,TRBV4-2,TRBJ1-3
CASSYRTGQLYNEQFF,TGTGCCAGCAGCTACCGGACAGGACAGCTCTACAATGAGCAGTTCTTC,NA,TRBD1,TRBV7-6,TRBJ2-1
CASSWGGANTGELFF,TGTGCCAGCAGCTGGGGCGGAGCGAACACCGGGGAGCTGTTTTTT,NA,NA,TRBV7-9,TRBJ2-2
CASRRTENYGYTF,TGTGCCAGCAGGCGGACAGAGAACTATGGCTACACCTTC,NA,NA,TRBV5-4,TRBJ1-2
CATSPQGGPPREQYF,TGTGCCACCAGCCCCCAGGGGGGTCCCCCACGCGAGCAGTACTTC,few,NA,TRBV15,TRBJ2-7
CASSQTDSGYTQYF,TGTGCCAGCAGCCAAACGGATAGCGGGTATACGCAGTATTTT,NA,TRBD2,TRBV4-2,TRBJ2-3
CSVEDQDIAYNEQFF,TGCAGCGTTGAAGATCAAGATATCGCCTACAATGAGCAGTTCTTC,few,NA,TRBV29-1,TRBJ2-1
CASSHDRNTEAFF,TGTGCCAGCAGCCATGACAGGAACACTGAAGCTTTCTTT,NA,NA,TRBV7-2,TRBJ1-1
CASSQKGYEQFF,TGCGCCAGCAGCCAAAAAGGTTATGAGCAGTTCTTC,few,NA,TRBV4-3,TRBJ2-1